The sequence of this TCR beta chain was determined in a study of cytomegalovirus exposure and HLA in healthy donors. The PCR ran on 60 Vbeta and 13 Jbeta primers. Sequencing was performed with immunoSEQ multiplex PCR; in TCRdb, only in-frame clones are kept and a portion is missing. The sample includes around 200,000 clones, over 65% of them seen just once. The CDR3 extends over 15 amino acids. After removal of 3 bases from V and 4 bases from J, the junction contained 9 bases not matched to a gene. Germline assignment: CDR1 SGHTA and CDR2 FQGNSA. The sample was PBMCs. The source of this sequence is a woman aged 60-75 years in good health and CMV-seropositive. This chain links TRBV7-2 with TRBJ2-7; TRBD2 matches at 7 bases. The CDR3 sequence: CASSLSGLPTYEQYF. The CDR3 DNA reads as TGTGCCAGCAGCTTGTCGGGACTACCAACTTACGAGCAGTACTTC.